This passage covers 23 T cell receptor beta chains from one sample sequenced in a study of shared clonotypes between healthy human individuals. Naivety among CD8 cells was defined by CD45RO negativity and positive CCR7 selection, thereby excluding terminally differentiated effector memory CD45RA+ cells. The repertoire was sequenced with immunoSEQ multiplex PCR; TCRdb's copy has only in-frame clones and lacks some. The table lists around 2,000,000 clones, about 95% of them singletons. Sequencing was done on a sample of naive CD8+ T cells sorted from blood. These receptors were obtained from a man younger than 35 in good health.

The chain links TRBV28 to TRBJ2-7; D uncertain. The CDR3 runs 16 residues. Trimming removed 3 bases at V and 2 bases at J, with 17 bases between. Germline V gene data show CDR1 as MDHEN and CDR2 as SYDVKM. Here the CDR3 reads CASSFGPGATPYEQYF. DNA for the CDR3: TGTGCCAGCAGTTTTGGGCCAGGAGCCACTCCCTACGAGCAGTACTTC.

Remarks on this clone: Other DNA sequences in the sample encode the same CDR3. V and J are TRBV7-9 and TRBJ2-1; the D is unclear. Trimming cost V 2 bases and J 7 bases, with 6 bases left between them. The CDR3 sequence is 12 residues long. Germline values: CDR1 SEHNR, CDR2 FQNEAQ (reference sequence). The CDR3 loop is CASSLYGNEQFF. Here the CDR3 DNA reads TGTGCCAGCAGCTTATACGGAAATGAGCAGTTCTTC.

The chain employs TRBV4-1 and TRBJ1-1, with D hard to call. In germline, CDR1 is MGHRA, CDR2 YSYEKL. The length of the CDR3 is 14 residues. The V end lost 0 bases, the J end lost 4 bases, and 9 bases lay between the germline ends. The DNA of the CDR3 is TGCGCCAGCAGCCAAGAGAGGTGGGGCACTGAAGCTTTCTTT. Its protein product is CASSQERWGTEAFF.

CDR3 in amino acids: CAISEPSGGVSPNEQFF. The CDR3 DNA sequence: TGTGCCATCAGCGAGCCTAGCGGGGGTGTGTCCCCAAATGAGCAGTTCTTC. The chain carries TRBV10-3 and TRBJ2-1; 10 nucleotides align to TRBD2. Trimming removed 6 bases from V and 7 bases from J; junction bases left unmatched: 15. The CDR3 loop spans 17 amino acids. Germline lookup yields CDR1 ENHRY and CDR2 SYGVKD.

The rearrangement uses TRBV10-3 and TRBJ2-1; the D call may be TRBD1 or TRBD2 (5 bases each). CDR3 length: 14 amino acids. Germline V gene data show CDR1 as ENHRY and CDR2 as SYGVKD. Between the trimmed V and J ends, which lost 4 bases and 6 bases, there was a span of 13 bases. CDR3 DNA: TGTGCCATCAGTGCCGAGGGGCTAGTCAATGAGCAGTTCTTC. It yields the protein CAISAEGLVNEQFF.

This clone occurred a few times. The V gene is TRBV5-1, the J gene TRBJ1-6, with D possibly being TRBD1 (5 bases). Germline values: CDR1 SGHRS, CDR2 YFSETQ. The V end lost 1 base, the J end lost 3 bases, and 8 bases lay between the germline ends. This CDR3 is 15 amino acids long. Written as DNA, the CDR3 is TGCGCCAGCAGCTTGTACAGGAACTATAATTCACCCCTCCACTTT. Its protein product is CASSLYRNYNSPLHF.

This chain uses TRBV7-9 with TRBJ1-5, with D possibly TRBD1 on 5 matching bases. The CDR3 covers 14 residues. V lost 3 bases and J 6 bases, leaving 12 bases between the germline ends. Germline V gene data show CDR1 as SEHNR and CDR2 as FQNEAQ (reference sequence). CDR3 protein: CASSFGGRGQPQHF. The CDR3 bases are TGTGCCAGCAGCTTTGGGGGGAGAGGTCAGCCCCAGCATTTT.

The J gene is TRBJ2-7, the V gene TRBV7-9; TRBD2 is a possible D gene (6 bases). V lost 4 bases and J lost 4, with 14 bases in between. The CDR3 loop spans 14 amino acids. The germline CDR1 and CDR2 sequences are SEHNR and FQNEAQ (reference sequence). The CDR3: CASSSPGEIYEQYF. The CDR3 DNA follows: TGTGCCAGCAGCTCCCCGGGGGAAATTTACGAGCAGTACTTC.

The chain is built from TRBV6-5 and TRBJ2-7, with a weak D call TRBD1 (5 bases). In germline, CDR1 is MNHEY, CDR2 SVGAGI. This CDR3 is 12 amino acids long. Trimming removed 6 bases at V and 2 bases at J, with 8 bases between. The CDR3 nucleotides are TGTGCCAGCAGAGGGGCCGCCTACGAGCAGTACTTC. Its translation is CASRGAAYEQYF.

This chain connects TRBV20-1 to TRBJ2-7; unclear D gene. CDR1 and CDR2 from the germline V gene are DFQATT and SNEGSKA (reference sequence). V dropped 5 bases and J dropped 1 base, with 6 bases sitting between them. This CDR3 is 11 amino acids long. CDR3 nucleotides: TGCAGTGCTCCGCATTCCTACGAGCAGTACTTC. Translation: CSAPHSYEQYF.

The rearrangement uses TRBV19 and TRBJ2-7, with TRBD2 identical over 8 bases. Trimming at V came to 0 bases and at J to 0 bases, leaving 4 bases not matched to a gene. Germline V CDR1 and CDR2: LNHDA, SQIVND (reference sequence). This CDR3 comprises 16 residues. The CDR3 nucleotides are TGTGCCAGTAGTATAGATCGGGAGGGGATCTCCTACGAGCAGTACTTC. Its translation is CASSIDREGISYEQYF. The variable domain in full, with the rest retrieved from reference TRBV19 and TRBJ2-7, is DGGITQSPKYLFRKEGQNVTLSCEQNLNHDAMYWYRQDPGQGLRLIYYSQIVNDFQKGDIAEGYSVSREKKESFPLTVTSAQKNPTAFYLCASSIDREGISYEQYFGPGTRLTVT.

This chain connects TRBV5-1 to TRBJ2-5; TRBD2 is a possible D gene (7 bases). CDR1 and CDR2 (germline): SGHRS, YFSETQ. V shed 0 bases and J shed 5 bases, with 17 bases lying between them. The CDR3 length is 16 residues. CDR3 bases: TGCGCCAGCAGCTTGGACAGGGAGGGTCTCGGCGAGACCCAGTACTTC. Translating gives CASSLDREGLGETQYF.

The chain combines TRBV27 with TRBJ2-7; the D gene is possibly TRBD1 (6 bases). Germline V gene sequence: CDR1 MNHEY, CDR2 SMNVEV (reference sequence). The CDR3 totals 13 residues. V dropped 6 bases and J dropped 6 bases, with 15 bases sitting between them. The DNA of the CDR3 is TGTGCCAGCAGAGTTATACAGGGAACCGAGCAGTACTTC. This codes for CASRVIQGTEQYF.

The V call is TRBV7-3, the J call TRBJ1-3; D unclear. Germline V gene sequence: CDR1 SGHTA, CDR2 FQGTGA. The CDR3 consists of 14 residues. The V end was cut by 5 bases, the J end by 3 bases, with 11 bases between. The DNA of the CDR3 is TGTGCCAGCAGCCACCTAGGTAGTGGAAACACCATATATTTT. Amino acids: CASSHLGSGNTIYF. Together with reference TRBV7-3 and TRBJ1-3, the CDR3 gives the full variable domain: GAGVSQTPSNKVTEKGKYVELRCDPISGHTALYWYRQSLGQGPEFLIYFQGTGAADDSGLPNDRFFAVRPEGSVSTLKIQRTERGDSAVYLCASSHLGSGNTIYFGEGSWLTVV.

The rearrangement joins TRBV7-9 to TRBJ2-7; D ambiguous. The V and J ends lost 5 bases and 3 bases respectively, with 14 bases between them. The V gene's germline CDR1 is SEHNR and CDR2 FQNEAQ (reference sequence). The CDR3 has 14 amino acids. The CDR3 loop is CASSLPGPNYEQYF. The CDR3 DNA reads TGTGCCAGCAGCCTCCCCGGGCCAAACTACGAGCAGTACTTC.

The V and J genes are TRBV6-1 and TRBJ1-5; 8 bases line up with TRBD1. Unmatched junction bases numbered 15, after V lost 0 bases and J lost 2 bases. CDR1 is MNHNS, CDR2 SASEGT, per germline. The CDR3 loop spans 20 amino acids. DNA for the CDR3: TGTGCCAGCAGTGAAGCGAAAGTGACAGGGGTTGTTTCTGGCAATCAGCCCCAGCATTTT. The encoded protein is CASSEAKVTGVVSGNQPQHF.

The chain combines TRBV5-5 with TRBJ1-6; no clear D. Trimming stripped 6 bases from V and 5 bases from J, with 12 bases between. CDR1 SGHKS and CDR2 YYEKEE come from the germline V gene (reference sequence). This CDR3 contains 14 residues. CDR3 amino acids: CASTFFGDNSPLHF. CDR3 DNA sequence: TGTGCCAGCACCTTCTTTGGGGATAATTCACCCCTCCACTTT.

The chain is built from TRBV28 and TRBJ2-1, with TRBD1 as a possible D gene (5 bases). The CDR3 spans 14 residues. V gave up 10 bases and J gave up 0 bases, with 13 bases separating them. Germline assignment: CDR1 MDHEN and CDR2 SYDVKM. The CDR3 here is CATRKGNSYNEQFF. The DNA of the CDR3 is TGTGCCACGAGGAAGGGGAACTCCTACAATGAGCAGTTCTTC.

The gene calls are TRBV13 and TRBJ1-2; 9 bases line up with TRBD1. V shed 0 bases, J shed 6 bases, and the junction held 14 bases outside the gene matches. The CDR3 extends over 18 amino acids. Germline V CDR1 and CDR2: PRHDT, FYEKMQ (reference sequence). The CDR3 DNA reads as TGTGCCAGCAGCTTAGGGGGAGCGGGACAGGGTGAATACAATGGCTACACCTTC. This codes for CASSLGGAGQGEYNGYTF.

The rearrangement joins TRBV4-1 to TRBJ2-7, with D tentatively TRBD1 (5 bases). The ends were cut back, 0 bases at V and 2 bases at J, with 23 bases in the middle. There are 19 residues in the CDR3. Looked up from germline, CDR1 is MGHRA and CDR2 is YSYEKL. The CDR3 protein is CASSQDRWKGETVTYEQYF. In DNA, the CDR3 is TGCGCCAGCAGCCAAGATAGGTGGAAGGGCGAGACAGTAACCTACGAGCAGTACTTC.

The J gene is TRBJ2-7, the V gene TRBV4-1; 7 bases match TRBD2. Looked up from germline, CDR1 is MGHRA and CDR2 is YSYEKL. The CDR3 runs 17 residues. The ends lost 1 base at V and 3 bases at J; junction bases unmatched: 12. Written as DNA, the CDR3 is TGCGCCAGCAGCCAAGTGGGAGGGACGACAGCACTCTACGAGCAGTACTTC. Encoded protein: CASSQVGGTTALYEQYF.

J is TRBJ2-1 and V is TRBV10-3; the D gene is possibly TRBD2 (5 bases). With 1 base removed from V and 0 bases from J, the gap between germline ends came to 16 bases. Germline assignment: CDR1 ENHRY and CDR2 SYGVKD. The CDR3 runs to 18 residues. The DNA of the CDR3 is TGTGCCATCAGTGAGTATGGACTGACGAGTAGCTCCTACAATGAGCAGTTCTTC. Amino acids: CAISEYGLTSSSYNEQFF.

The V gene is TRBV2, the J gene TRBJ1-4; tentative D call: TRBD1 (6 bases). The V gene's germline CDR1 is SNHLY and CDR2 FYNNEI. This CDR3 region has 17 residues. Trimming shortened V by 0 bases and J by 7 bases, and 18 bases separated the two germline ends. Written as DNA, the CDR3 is TGTGCCAGCAGTGAAGCGCCTTGGGGGGGGCACAGTGAAAAACTGTTTTTT. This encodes CASSEAPWGGHSEKLFF.